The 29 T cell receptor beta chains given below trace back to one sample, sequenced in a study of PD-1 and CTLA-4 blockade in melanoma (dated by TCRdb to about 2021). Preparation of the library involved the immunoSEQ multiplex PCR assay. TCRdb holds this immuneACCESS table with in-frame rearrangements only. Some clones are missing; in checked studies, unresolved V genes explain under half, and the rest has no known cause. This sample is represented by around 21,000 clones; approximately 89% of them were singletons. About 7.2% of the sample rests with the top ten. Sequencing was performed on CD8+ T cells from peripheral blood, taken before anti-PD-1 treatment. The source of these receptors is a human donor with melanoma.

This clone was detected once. In nucleotides, the CDR3 is TGTGCCTGCCCCACTGAAGCTTTCTTT. The encoded protein is CACPTEAFF. The chain employs TRBV30 and TRBJ1-1; D gene unclear. The length of the CDR3 is 9 residues. The V gene's germline CDR1 is GTSNPN and CDR2 SVGIG (reference sequence). Between the trimmed V and J ends, which lost 6 bases and 4 bases, there was a span of 3 bases.

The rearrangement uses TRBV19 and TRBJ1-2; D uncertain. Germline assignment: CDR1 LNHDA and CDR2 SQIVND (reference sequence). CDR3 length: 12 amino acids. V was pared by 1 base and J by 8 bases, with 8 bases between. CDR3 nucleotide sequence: TGTGCCAGTAGTATAGGGGTCGGCGGCTACACCTTC. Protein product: CASSIGVGGYTF.

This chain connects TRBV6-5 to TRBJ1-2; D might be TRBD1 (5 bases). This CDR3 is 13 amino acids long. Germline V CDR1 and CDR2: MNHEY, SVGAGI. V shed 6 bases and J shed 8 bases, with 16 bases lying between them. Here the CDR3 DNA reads TGTGCCAGCAGGGAGGGGACGGGTAAGGGCTACACCTTC. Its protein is CASREGTGKGYTF.

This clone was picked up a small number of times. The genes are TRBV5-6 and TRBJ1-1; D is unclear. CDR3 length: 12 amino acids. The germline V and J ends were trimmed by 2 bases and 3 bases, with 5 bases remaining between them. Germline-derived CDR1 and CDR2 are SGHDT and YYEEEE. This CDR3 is CASSLTDTEAFF. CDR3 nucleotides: TGTGCCAGCAGCTTAACGGACACTGAAGCTTTCTTT.

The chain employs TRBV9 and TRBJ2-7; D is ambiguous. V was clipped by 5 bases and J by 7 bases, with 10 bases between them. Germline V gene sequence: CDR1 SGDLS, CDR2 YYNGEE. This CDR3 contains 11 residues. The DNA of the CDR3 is TGTGCCAGCAGGCCCTTGGGAGAGCAGTACTTC. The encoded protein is CASRPLGEQYF.

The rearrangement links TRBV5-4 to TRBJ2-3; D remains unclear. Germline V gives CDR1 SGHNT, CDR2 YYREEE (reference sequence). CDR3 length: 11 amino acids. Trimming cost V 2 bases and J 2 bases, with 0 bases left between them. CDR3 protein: CASSFTDTQYF. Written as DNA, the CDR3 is TGTGCCAGCAGCTTCACAGATACGCAGTATTTT.

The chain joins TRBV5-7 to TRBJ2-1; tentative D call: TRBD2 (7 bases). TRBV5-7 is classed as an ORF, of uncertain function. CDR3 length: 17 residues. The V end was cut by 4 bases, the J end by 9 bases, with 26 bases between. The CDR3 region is CASSPRGRGIVSSEQFF. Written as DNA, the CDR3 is TGTGCCAGCAGCCCTAGGGGGAGGGGGATTGTGTCTAGTGAGCAGTTCTTC.

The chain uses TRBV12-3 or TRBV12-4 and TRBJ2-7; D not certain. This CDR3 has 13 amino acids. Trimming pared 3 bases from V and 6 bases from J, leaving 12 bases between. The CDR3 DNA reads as TGTGCCAGCAGTTTTAAGGGCCTTGGCGAGCAGTACTTC. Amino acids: CASSFKGLGEQYF.

CDR3 in amino acids: CASTGQGRDGYTF. In nucleotides, the CDR3 is TGTGCCAGCACCGGACAGGGGAGGGATGGCTACACCTTC. The chain combines TRBV3-1 (or the pseudogene TRBV3-2) with TRBJ1-2; 9 nucleotides agree with TRBD1. This CDR3 contains 13 residues. From germline, CDR1 is LGHDT and CDR2 YNNKEL (reference sequence). V was pared by 7 bases and J by 6 bases, with 6 bases of the junction left unmatched.

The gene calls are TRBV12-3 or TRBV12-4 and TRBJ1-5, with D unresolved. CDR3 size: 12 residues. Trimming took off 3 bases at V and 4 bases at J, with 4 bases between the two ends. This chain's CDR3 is CASSFGNQPQHF. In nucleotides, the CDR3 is TGTGCCAGCAGTTTTGGGAATCAGCCCCAGCATTTT.

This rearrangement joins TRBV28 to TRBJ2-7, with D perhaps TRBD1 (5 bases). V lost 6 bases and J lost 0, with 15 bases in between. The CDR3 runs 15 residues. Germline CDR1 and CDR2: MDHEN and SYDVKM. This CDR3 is CASSTLDSSSYEQYF. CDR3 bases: TGTGCCAGCAGCACCCTCGACAGTAGCTCCTACGAGCAGTACTTC.

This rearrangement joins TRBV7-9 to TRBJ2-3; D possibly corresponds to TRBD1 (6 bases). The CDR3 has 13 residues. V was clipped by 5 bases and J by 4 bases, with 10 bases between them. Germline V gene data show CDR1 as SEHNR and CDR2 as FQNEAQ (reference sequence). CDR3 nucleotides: TGTGCCAGCAGCCCCCGGACAGCAGATACGCAGTATTTT. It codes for CASSPRTADTQYF.

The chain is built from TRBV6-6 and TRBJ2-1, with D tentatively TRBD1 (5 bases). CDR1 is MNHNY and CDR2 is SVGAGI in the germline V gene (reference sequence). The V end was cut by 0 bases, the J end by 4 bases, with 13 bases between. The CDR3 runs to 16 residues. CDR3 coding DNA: TGTGCCAGCAGTTACTCGTTAGGGGCCCCGTACAATGAGCAGTTCTTC. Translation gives CASSYSLGAPYNEQFF.

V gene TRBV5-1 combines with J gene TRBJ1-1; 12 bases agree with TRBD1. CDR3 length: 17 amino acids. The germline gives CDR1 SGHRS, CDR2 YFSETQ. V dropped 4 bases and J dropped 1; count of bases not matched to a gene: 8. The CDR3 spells CASSPVGQGARNTEAFF. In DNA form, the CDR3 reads TGCGCCAGCAGCCCAGTGGGACAGGGGGCGCGGAACACTGAAGCTTTCTTT.

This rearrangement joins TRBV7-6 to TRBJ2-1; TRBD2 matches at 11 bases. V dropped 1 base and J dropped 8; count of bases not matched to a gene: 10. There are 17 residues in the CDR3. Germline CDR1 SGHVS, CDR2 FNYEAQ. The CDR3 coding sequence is TGTGCCAGCAGCTTAGATCGGGGTAGCGGGGGGGCCCATGAGCAGTTCTTC. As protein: CASSLDRGSGGAHEQFF.

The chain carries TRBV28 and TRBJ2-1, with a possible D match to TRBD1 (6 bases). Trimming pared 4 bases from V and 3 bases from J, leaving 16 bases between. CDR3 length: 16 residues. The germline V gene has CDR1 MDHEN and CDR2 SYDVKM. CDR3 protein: CASSSQGMVGYNEQFF. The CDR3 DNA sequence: TGTGCCAGCAGTTCTCAGGGGATGGTAGGCTACAATGAGCAGTTCTTC.

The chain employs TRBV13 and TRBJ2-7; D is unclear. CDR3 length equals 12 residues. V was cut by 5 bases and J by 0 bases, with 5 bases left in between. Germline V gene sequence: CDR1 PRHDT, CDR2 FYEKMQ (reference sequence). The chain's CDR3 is CASSLTSYEQYF. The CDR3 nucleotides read TGTGCCAGCAGCCTGACCTCCTACGAGCAGTACTTC.

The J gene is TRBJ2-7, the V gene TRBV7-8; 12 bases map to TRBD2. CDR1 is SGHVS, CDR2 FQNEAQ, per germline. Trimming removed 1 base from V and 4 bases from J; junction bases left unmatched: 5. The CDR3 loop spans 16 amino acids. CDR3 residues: CASSLGASGGAYEQYF. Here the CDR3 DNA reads TGTGCCAGCAGCTTAGGCGCTAGCGGGGGGGCGTACGAGCAGTACTTC.

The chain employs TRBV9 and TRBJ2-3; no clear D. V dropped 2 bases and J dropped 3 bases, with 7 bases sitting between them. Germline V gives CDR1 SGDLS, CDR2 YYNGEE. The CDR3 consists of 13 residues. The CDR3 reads CASSVFETDTQYF. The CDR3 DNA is TGTGCCAGCAGCGTTTTCGAGACAGATACGCAGTATTTT.

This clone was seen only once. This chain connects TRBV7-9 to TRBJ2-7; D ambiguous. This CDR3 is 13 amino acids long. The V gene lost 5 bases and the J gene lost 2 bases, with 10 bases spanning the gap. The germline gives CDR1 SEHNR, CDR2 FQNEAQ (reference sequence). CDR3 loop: CASSLAGTYEQYF. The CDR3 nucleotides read TGTGCCAGCAGCCTGGCCGGTACCTACGAGCAGTACTTC.

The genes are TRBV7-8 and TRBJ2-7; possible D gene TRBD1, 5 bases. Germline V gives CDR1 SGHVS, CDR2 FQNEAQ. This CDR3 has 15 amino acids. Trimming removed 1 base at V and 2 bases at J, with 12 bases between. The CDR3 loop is CASSLEGAVTYEQYF. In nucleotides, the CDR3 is TGTGCCAGCAGCTTAGAAGGGGCGGTTACCTACGAGCAGTACTTC.

The CDR3 sequence: CSVGTGAEAFF. The CDR3, as DNA: TGCAGCGTCGGGACAGGGGCTGAAGCTTTCTTT. This chain connects TRBV29-1 to TRBJ1-1, with 10 bases aligning to TRBD1. Per the germline V gene, CDR1 is SQVTM and CDR2 is ANQGSEA. The CDR3 is 11 residues long. Germline trimming cut 6 bases from V and 6 bases from J; bases unmatched to any gene: 1.

The CDR3 nucleotides are TGTGCCAGCAGCTCCCCCTTTGGGGGGCAGTTCTTC. Its translation is CASSSPFGGQFF. The chain combines TRBV7-9 with TRBJ2-1, with D perhaps being TRBD1 or TRBD2 (5 bases each). The CDR3 spans 12 residues. Deletions cut 4 bases from V and 12 bases from J, with 13 bases between. Germline V gene data show CDR1 as SEHNR and CDR2 as FQNEAQ (reference sequence).

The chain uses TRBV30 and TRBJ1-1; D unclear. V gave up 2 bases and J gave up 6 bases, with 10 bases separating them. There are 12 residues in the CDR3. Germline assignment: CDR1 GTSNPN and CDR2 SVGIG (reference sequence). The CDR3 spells CAWSFELAEAFF. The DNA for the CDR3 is TGTGCCTGGAGTTTTGAGTTAGCTGAAGCTTTCTTT.

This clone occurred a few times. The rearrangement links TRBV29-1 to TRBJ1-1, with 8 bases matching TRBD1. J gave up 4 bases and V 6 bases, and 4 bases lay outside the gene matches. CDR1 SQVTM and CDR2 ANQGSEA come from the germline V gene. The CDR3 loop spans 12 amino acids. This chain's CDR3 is CSVLDRGTEAFF. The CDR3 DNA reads TGCAGCGTATTAGACAGGGGCACTGAAGCTTTCTTT.

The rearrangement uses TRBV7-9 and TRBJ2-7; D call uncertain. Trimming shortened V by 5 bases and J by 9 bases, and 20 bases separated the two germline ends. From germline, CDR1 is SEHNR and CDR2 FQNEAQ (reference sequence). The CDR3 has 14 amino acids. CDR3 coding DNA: TGTGCCAGCAGCCCCCCGGGTTTCACTTTTGGGCAGTACTTC. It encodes CASSPPGFTFGQYF.

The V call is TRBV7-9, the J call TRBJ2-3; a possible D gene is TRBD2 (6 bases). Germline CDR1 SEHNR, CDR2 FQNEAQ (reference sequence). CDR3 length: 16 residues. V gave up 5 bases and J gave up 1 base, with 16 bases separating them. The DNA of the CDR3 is TGTGCCAGCAGCCCTCTAGTAGCGGAAGGCACAGATACGCAGTATTTT. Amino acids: CASSPLVAEGTDTQYF.

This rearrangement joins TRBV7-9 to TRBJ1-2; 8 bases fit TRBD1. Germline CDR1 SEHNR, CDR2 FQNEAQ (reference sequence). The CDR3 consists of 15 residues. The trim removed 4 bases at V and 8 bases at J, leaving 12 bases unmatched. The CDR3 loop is CASSWAGQGAGGYTF. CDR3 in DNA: TGTGCCAGCAGCTGGGCAGGCCAGGGGGCGGGAGGCTACACCTTC. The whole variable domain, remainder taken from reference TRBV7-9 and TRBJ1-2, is DTGVSQNPRHKITKRGQNVTFRCDPISEHNRLYWYRQTLGQGPEFLTYFQNEAQLEKSRLLSDRFSAERPKGSFSTLEIQRTEQGDSAMYLCASSWAGQGAGGYTFGSGTRLTVV.

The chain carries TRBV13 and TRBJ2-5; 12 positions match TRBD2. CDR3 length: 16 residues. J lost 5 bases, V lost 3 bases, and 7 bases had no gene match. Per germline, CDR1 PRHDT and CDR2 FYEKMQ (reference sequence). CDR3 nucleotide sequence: TGTGCCAGCAGCTTCTTCTCTAGCGGGGGGGTCGAGACCCAGTACTTC. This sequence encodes CASSFFSSGGVETQYF.